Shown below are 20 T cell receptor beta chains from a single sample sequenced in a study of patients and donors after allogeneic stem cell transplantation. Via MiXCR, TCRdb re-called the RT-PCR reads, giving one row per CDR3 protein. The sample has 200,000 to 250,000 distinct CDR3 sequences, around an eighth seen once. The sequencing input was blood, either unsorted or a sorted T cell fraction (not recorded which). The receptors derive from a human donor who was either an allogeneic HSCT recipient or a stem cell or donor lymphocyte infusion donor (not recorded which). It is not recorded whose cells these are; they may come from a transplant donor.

The CDR3 DNA sequence: TGTGCCAGCAGTGCTGACAGGGGGATCTACAATGAGCAGTTCTTC. Translation: CASSADRGIYNEQFF. The V gene is TRBV27, the J gene TRBJ2-1, with TRBD1 matching over 9 bases. This CDR3 contains 15 residues. Germline V gives CDR1 MNHEY, CDR2 SMNVEV (reference sequence). The V segment lost 5 bases and the J segment 3 bases; nucleotides outside the gene matches: 5.

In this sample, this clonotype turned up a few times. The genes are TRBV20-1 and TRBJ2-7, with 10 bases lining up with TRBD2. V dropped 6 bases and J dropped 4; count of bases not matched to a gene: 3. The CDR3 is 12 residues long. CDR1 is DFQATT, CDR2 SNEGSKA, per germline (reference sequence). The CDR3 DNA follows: TGCAGTGCCCTACTAGCGGGGTACGAGCAGTACTTC. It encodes CSALLAGYEQYF.

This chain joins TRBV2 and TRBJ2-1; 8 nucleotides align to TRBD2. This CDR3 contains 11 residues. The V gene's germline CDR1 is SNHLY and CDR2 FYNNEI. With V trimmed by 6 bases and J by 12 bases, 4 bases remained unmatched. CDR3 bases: TGTGCCAGCAGCTCGGGGGGGAGGCAGTTCTTC. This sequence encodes CASSSGGRQFF.

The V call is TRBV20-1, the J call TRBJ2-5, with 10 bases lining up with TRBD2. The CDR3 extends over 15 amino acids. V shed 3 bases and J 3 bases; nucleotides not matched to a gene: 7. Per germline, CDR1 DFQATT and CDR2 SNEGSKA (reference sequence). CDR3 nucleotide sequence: TGCAGTGCTAGTGGGTCTAGCGGGAGTGAAGAGACCCAGTACTTC. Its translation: CSASGSSGSEETQYF.

CDR3 sequence: CASSLTQGIGTEAFF. DNA of the CDR3: TGCGCCAGCAGCTTGACCCAGGGTATCGGCACTGAAGCTTTCTTT. This chain connects TRBV5-1 to TRBJ1-1, with a weak D call TRBD1 (5 bases). Germline V CDR1 and CDR2: SGHRS, YFSETQ. CDR3 length equals 15 residues. V was clipped by 1 base and J by 4 bases, with 14 bases between them.

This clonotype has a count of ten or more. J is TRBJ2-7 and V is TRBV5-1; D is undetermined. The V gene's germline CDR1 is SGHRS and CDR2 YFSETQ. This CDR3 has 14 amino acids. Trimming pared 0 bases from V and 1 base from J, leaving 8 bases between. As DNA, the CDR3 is TGCGCCAGCAGCTTGGGAGGCAGATCCTACGAGCAGTACTTC. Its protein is CASSLGGRSYEQYF.

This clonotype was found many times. CDR3 sequence: CASSSRIEQFF. The CDR3 coding sequence is TGTGCCAGCAGCTCTAGGATTGAGCAGTTCTTC. This rearrangement joins TRBV6-2 or TRBV6-3 to TRBJ2-1; D remains unclear. From germline, CDR1 is MNHEY and CDR2 SVGEGT. V lost 6 bases and J 9 bases, leaving 9 bases between the germline ends. The CDR3 is 11 amino acids.

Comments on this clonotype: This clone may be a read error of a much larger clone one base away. The CDR3 reads CASRDYSNQPQHF. CDR3 nucleotide sequence: TGTGCCAGCAGGGATTATAGCAATCAGCCCCAGCATTTT. The chain has TRBV6-2 or TRBV6-3 and TRBJ1-5; D is unresolved. CDR1 MNHEY and CDR2 SVGEGT come from the germline V gene. This CDR3 region has 13 residues. Trimming took 6 bases from V and 0 from J, leaving 6 bases between them.

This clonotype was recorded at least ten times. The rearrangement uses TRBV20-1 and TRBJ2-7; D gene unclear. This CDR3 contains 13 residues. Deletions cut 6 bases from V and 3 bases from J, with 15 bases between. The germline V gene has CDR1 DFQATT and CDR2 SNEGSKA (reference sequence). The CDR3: CSASDTTHYEQYF. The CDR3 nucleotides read TGCAGTGCATCCGACACAACCCACTACGAGCAGTACTTC.

CDR3 protein: CASSIPGLANTGELFF. CDR3 in DNA: TGTGCCAGCAGTATCCCGGGATTAGCGAACACCGGGGAGCTGTTTTTT. The chain combines TRBV6-1 with TRBJ2-2, with TRBD2 as a possible D gene (5 bases). CDR3 length: 16 amino acids. The germline CDR1 and CDR2 sequences are MNHNS and SASEGT. V lost 5 bases and J lost 0, with 13 bases in between.

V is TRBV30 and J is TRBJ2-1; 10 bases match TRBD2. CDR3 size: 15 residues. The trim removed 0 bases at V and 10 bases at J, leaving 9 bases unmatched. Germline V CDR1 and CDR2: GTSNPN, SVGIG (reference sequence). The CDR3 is CAWSVRSSGRGEQFF. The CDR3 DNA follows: TGTGCCTGGAGTGTACGGTCTAGCGGGAGAGGGGAGCAGTTCTTC. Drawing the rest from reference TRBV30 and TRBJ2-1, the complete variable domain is SQTIHQWPATLVQPVGSPLSLECTVEGTSNPNLYWYRQAAGRGLQLLFYSVGIGQISSEVPQNLSASRPQDRQFILSSKKLLLSDSGFYLCAWSVRSSGRGEQFFGPGTRLTVL.

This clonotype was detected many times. CDR3 loop: CSAREPRMEVTQYF. In DNA, the CDR3 is TGCAGTGCTAGAGAACCTCGTATGGAAGTGACGCAGTATTTT. The chain has TRBV20-1 and TRBJ2-3; no firm D call. Germline CDR1 reads DFQATT; CDR2 reads SNEGSKA (reference sequence). This CDR3 has 14 amino acids. The V and J ends lost 0 bases and 9 bases respectively, with 16 bases between them.

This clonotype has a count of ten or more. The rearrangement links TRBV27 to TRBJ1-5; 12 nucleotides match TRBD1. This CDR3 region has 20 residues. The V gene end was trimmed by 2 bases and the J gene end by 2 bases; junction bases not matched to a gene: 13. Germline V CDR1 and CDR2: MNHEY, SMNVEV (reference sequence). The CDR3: CASSLTLPGQGARGNQPQHF. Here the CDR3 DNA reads TGTGCCAGCAGTTTAACACTACCGGGACAGGGGGCAAGGGGCAATCAGCCCCAGCATTTT.

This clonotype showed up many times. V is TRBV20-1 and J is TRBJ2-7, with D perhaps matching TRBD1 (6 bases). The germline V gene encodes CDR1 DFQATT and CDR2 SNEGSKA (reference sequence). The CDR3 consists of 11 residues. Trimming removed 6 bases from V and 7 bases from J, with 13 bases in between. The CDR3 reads CSAHRAREQYF. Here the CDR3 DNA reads TGCAGTGCCCACAGGGCTAGGGAGCAGTACTTC.

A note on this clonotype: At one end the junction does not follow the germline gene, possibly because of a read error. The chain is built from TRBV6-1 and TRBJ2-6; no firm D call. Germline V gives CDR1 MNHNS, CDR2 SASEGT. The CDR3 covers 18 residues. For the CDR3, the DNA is TGTGCCAGCAGCGAAGTGATCGGAGTCGGCTCTGGGGCCAACGTCCTGACTTTC. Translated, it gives CASSEVIGVGSGANVLTF.

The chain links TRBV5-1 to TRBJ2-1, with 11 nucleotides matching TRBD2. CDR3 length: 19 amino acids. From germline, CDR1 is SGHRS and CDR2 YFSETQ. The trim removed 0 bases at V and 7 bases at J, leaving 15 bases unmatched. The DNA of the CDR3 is TGCGCCAGCAGCTTGGGACTAGCGGGACTGGGGGCCGGGAGGAATGAGCAGTTCTTC. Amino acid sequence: CASSLGLAGLGAGRNEQFF.

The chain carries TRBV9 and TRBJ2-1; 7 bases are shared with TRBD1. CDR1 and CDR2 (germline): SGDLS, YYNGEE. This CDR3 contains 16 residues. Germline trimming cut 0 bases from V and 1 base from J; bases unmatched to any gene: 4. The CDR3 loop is CASSVGSRGSYNEQFF. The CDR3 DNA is TGTGCCAGCAGCGTAGGGTCCAGGGGGTCCTACAATGAGCAGTTCTTC.

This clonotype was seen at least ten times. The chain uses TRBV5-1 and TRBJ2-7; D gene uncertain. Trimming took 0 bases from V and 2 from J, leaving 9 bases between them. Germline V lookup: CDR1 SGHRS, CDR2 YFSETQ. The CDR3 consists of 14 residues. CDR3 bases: TGCGCCAGCAGCTTGGATGGCACAGCCTACGAGCAGTACTTC. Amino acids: CASSLDGTAYEQYF.

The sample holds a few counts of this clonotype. Here the CDR3 reads CASSQLNPGRGETQYF. The CDR3, as DNA: TGTGCCAGCAGCCAGCTTAATCCGGGGAGGGGGGAGACCCAGTACTTC. This sequence joins TRBV7-2 and TRBJ2-5; possible D gene TRBD2, 7 bases. CDR3 length: 16 amino acids. With 5 bases removed from V and 5 bases from J, the gap between germline ends came to 21 bases. The germline V gene has CDR1 SGHTA and CDR2 FQGNSA.

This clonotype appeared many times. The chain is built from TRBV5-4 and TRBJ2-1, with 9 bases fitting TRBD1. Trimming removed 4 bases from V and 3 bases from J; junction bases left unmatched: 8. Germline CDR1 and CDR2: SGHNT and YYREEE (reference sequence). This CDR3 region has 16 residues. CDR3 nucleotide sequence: TGTGCCAGCAGCCCGACAGGGACAGGGAACTACAATGAGCAGTTCTTC. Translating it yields CASSPTGTGNYNEQFF.